Listed here are 22 T cell receptor beta chains from one sample, sequenced in a study of Ad26.COV2.S vaccination and SARS-CoV-2 variants. Treatment reported: 19 received Ad26.COV2.S at low or high dose, single or two shots; five or six received placebo; per-sample allocation not given. Day 63 after the first vaccine or placebo injection was the time point for sampling. The data were produced by immunoSEQ multiplex PCR, yet TCRdb's version contains in-frame clones alone and is incomplete. Here the sample spans almost 400,000 clones, about 91% being singletons. The material was peripheral blood, obtained in a trial of Ad26.COV2.S vaccine versus placebo. These receptors were obtained from a person between 18 and 60 years old who received the Ad26.COV2.S COVID-19 vaccine or a placebo.

This rearrangement joins TRBV15 to TRBJ2-4; D is uncertain. Germline CDR1 LNHNV, CDR2 YYDKDF (reference sequence). Trimming took off 7 bases at V and 9 bases at J, with 22 bases between the two ends. The CDR3 spans 15 residues. CDR3 sequence reads: CATTLIPPRPGIQYF. DNA of the CDR3: TGTGCCACCACCCTGATTCCCCCCAGGCCGGGCATTCAGTACTTC.

This chain's CDR3 is CASSAGREQYF. The DNA for the CDR3 is TGTGCCAGCAGCGCCGGGCGGGAGCAGTACTTC. This rearrangement joins TRBV6-2 or TRBV6-3 to TRBJ2-7; D is uncertain. The CDR3 covers 11 residues. CDR1 and CDR2 from the germline V gene are MNHEY and SVGEGT. Between the trimmed V and J ends, which lost 6 bases and 7 bases, there was a span of 10 bases.

This chain links TRBV12-5 with TRBJ2-6, with 8 bases that match TRBD1. Trimming removed 3 bases from V and 2 bases from J; junction bases left unmatched: 6. This CDR3 comprises 17 residues. Germline V gene data show CDR1 as LGHNT and CDR2 as FRNRAP. DNA for the CDR3: TGTGCTAGTGGTTTCTGGCAGGGGGCCCCTGGGGCCAACGTCCTGACTTTC. Translation gives CASGFWQGAPGANVLTF.

This chain links TRBV5-1 with TRBJ2-7, with D unclear. The CDR3 totals 12 residues. Trimming stripped 7 bases from V and 1 base from J, with 9 bases between. The germline V gene encodes CDR1 SGHRS and CDR2 YFSETQ. CDR3 coding DNA: TGCGCCAGCTTTGGGGATTCCTACGAGCAGTACTTC. Protein: CASFGDSYEQYF.

The rearrangement uses TRBV27 and TRBJ2-7; 9 bases are shared with TRBD1. Germline V gene lookup returns CDR1 MNHEY and CDR2 SMNVEV (reference sequence). The V gene end was trimmed by 2 bases and the J gene end by 3 bases; junction bases not matched to a gene: 5. The CDR3 runs 15 residues. The CDR3 DNA reads TGTGCCAGCAGTTTACTCGGACAGGGGAGCTACGAGCAGTACTTC. It yields the protein CASSLLGQGSYEQYF.

The chain couples TRBV30 to TRBJ1-1; 8 bases are a match to TRBD1. This CDR3 contains 15 residues. CDR1 is GTSNPN and CDR2 is SVGIG in the germline V gene (reference sequence). Trimming cost V 5 bases and J 5 bases; bases outside gene matches: 13. CDR3 nucleotide sequence: TGTGCCTGGGTCCGATCGGACAGGGTAGGGACTGAAGCTTTCTTT. Translating it yields CAWVRSDRVGTEAFF.

The J gene is TRBJ1-4, the V gene TRBV5-1; maybe TRBD1 (6 bases). The ends were cut back, 3 bases at V and 5 bases at J, with 14 bases in the middle. Germline V lookup: CDR1 SGHRS, CDR2 YFSETQ. The CDR3 has 15 residues. The CDR3 nucleotides read TGCGCCAGCAGCTGGGCCACGGGGGCAAATGAAAAACTGTTTTTT. Encoded protein: CASSWATGANEKLFF. Combining the CDR3 with reference TRBV5-1 and TRBJ1-4 gives the whole variable domain KAGVTQTPRYLIKTRGQQVTLSCSPISGHRSVSWYQQTPGQGLQFLFEYFSETQRNKGNFPGRFSGRQFSNSRSEMNVSTLELGDSALYLCASSWATGANEKLFFGSGTQLSVL.

The chain has TRBV7-3 and TRBJ2-7, with 8 bases that match TRBD1. Germline V gives CDR1 SGHTA, CDR2 FQGTGA. The CDR3 loop spans 14 amino acids. With V trimmed by 5 bases and J by 3 bases, 6 bases remained unmatched. CDR3 protein: CASSTGTGFYEQYF. CDR3 in DNA: TGTGCCAGCAGCACCGGGACAGGATTCTACGAGCAGTACTTC.

The V gene is TRBV28, the J gene TRBJ1-5; D perhaps matches TRBD1 (6 bases). V lost 2 bases and J 7 bases, leaving 18 bases between the germline ends. CDR3 length: 16 residues. The germline CDR1 and CDR2 sequences are MDHEN and SYDVKM. The CDR3 protein is CASSLRGTLRRQPQHF. The DNA for the CDR3 is TGTGCCAGCAGTTTAAGGGGGACGCTGCGCCGACAGCCCCAGCATTTT.

This clone was detected only once. This chain joins TRBV4-1 and TRBJ2-7; 7 bases agree with TRBD1. V lost 2 bases and J lost 7; bases outside the gene matches: 8. The CDR3 covers 14 residues. Germline lookup yields CDR1 MGHRA and CDR2 YSYEKL. CDR3 sequence (DNA): TGCGCCAGCAGCCAAAGTTCGACAGGGAGTGAGCAGTACTTC. Its translation is CASSQSSTGSEQYF.

This chain connects TRBV6-5 to TRBJ2-7; the D gene is possibly TRBD1 (5 bases). The germline V gene encodes CDR1 MNHEY and CDR2 SVGAGI. CDR3 length: 14 amino acids. The germline V and J ends were trimmed by 5 bases and 0 bases, with 11 bases remaining between them. CDR3 loop: CASSLGGASYEQYF. The DNA for the CDR3 is TGTGCCAGCAGTCTAGGTGGGGCCTCCTACGAGCAGTACTTC.

The chain employs TRBV6-6 and TRBJ1-1; D might be TRBD1 (5 bases). V was cut by 6 bases and J by 5 bases, with 13 bases left in between. The CDR3 length is 13 residues. The V gene's germline CDR1 is MNHNY and CDR2 SVGAGI (reference sequence). CDR3 nucleotides: TGTGCCAGCAGGACAGCCCGGGAGACTGAAGCTTTCTTT. Translated: CASRTARETEAFF.

CDR3 residues: CASSPPFDPWGRGYTF. In DNA form, the CDR3 reads TGTGCCAGCTCACCACCGTTCGACCCCTGGGGGCGCGGCTACACCTTC. The chain couples TRBV18 to TRBJ1-2; D is perhaps TRBD1 (6 bases). Germline V lookup: CDR1 KGHSH, CDR2 LQKENI. The CDR3 extends over 16 amino acids. The V gene lost 0 bases and the J gene lost 8 bases, with 19 bases spanning the gap.

The V and J genes are TRBV7-3 and TRBJ1-2; 8 bases line up with TRBD1. J lost 1 base, V lost 4 bases, and 14 bases had no gene match. Germline CDR1 and CDR2: SGHTA and FQGTGA. The CDR3 covers 18 residues. CDR3: CASSSGQGPLDSNYGYTF. Written as DNA, the CDR3 is TGTGCCAGCAGCTCCGGACAGGGCCCTTTAGATAGTAACTATGGCTACACCTTC. Combining the CDR3 with reference TRBV7-3 and TRBJ1-2 gives the whole variable domain GAGVSQTPSNKVTEKGKYVELRCDPISGHTALYWYRQSLGQGPEFLIYFQGTGAADDSGLPNDRFFAVRPEGSVSTLKIQRTERGDSAVYLCASSSGQGPLDSNYGYTFGSGTRLTVV.

The chain is built from TRBV11-2 and TRBJ1-2, with D tentatively TRBD1 (5 bases). The V and J ends lost 0 bases and 8 bases respectively, with 28 bases between them. The CDR3 is made up of 19 amino acids. The germline V gene encodes CDR1 SGHAT and CDR2 FQNNGV. Written as DNA, the CDR3 is TGTGCCAGCAGCTTAGATTCAGCCCCTGGACGGAGGCTGGGGGAAGGCTACACCTTC. It codes for CASSLDSAPGRRLGEGYTF.

The rearrangement links TRBV30 to TRBJ1-3, with a weak D call TRBD1 (6 bases). The germline V gene has CDR1 GTSNPN and CDR2 SVGIG (reference sequence). The CDR3 has 10 amino acids. CDR3 in amino acids: CGGQGNTIYF. CDR3 DNA sequence: TGTGGGGGGCAAGGAAACACCATATATTTT.

This clone was seen a handful of times. CDR3 DNA: TGTGCCAGCACTCGTATTGGTGAGCAGTTCTTC. Translated, it gives CASTRIGEQFF. The rearrangement joins TRBV7-9 to TRBJ2-1; D call uncertain. The germline V gene encodes CDR1 SEHNR and CDR2 FQNEAQ (reference sequence). This CDR3 contains 11 residues. V lost 7 bases, J lost 9 bases, and 10 bases lay in between.

The chain combines TRBV5-1 with TRBJ2-2; the match to TRBD2 covers 7 bases. V shed 0 bases and J 3 bases; nucleotides not matched to a gene: 5. The CDR3 loop spans 16 amino acids. CDR1 and CDR2 (germline): SGHRS, YFSETQ. CDR3 DNA sequence: TGCGCCAGCAGCTTGGTGACGGGAGGTCACACCGGGGAGCTGTTTTTT. The encoded protein is CASSLVTGGHTGELFF.

This chain connects TRBV5-4 to TRBJ1-1; no reliable D call. V was pared by 4 bases and J by 4 bases, with 14 bases between. The germline V gene has CDR1 SGHNT and CDR2 YYREEE (reference sequence). CDR3 length: 14 residues. CDR3 in amino acids: CASSPPGLVTEAFF. CDR3 nucleotides: TGTGCCAGCAGCCCCCCAGGTCTCGTCACTGAAGCTTTCTTT.

This clone showed up just a few times. CDR3 region: CASSLESPKGTGELFF. In DNA form, the CDR3 reads TGCGCCAGCAGCTTGGAATCGCCGAAGGGGACCGGGGAGCTGTTTTTT. The chain carries TRBV5-1 and TRBJ2-2; D perhaps matches TRBD1 (5 bases). The ends were cut back, 0 bases at V and 5 bases at J, with 14 bases in the middle. CDR3 length: 16 residues. Looked up from germline, CDR1 is SGHRS and CDR2 is YFSETQ.

The chain uses TRBV6-5 and TRBJ2-5, with 7 positions matching TRBD1. The CDR3 spans 14 residues. With V trimmed by 7 bases and J by 1 base, 6 bases remained unmatched. The germline gives CDR1 MNHEY, CDR2 SVGAGI. This CDR3 is CASNRGPLQETQYF. CDR3 DNA: TGTGCCAGCAACAGGGGTCCCCTCCAAGAGACCCAGTACTTC.

CDR3 coding DNA: TGCAGCGTTGTGTATATGGCCGAAGCTTTCTTT. It yields the protein CSVVYMAEAFF. This chain links TRBV29-1 with TRBJ1-1, with D unresolved. Trimming took 4 bases from V and 8 from J, leaving 11 bases between them. CDR1 and CDR2 (germline): SQVTM, ANQGSEA. This CDR3 comprises 11 residues. Supplemented by reference TRBV29-1 and TRBJ1-1, the full variable domain reads SAVISQKPSRDICQRGTSLTIQCQVDSQVTMMFWYRQQPGQSLTLIATANQGSEATYESGFVIDKFPISRPNLTFSTLTVSNMSPEDSSIYLCSVVYMAEAFFGQGTRLTVV.